This record concerns one T cell receptor (beta chain) sequence. The clone's antigen remains unknown. No base qualities exist here, and no much larger clone lies one base off it. The sample's time point label is to be understood as: cycle 2 day 1 (C2D1) of nivolumab. All trial patients had relapsed after autologous stem cell transplantation, with cohorts A, B and C differing in prior brentuximab vedotin exposure. The trial cohort included roughly 60 patients with relapsed/refractory classical Hodgkin lymphoma, and each patient had a best overall response of complete response, partial response or progressive disease. Single-agent nivolumab was administered to trial patients in the multi-cohort phase II CheckMate 205 trial. An independent review committee assessed best overall response using the 2007 International Working Group response criteria. PBMCs from the trial were collected at three points: immediately before nivolumab initiation (C1D1), and during therapy at cycle 2 day 1 and cycle 4 day 1. Peripheral blood was collected in 8 mL Vacutainer Cell Preparation Tubes, from which PBMCs were isolated by centrifugation and then cryopreserved.

Measured from the cysteine to the phenylalanine, the CDR3 is 15 residues long. Just CDR3 DNA is preserved here, 45 bases in frame from base 1. In the germline V gene (reference sequence), CDR1 corresponds to MNHNY and CDR2 to SVGAGI. Relative to germline, V is missing 2 bases and J is missing 0 bases, with 1 base of the junction outside any gene match. The data were taken from a study of PD-1 blockade in classical Hodgkin lymphoma (dated by TCRdb to the early 2020s). The study in broad terms: Nivolumab dosing was 3 mg/kg intravenously every 2 weeks, continuing until either disease progression or unacceptable toxicity. To define a peripheral blood immune signature of response to PD-1 blockade in classical Hodgkin lymphoma, the study combined TCR beta sequencing with CyTOF. What the research found in general, with its limitations: Trial patients with a complete response had baseline diversity similar to that of newly diagnosed patients, while partial responders and progressors had significantly lower diversity. Baseline TCR diversity was reported to be lower in newly diagnosed patients than in healthy donors, and even lower in relapsed/refractory patients. Diversity was lower in patients who began nivolumab less than 1 year after ASCT, so these patients were left out of later analyses to avoid confounding by immune reconstitution. The study was limited to a single clinical trial cohort, and causes of repertoire differences, possibly disease activity or prior therapy, remained undefined. CD4+ but not CD8+ TCR diversity rose significantly by C4D1 (p=0.0027 vs p=0.16), most apparent in complete responders (p=0.02).

The Qiagen DNeasy kit was used to extract genomic DNA both from unsorted PBMCs and from the negatively selected CD4+ and CD8+ fractions. Amplification of TCR beta CDR3 regions was done by immunoSEQ multiplex PCR with primers that anneal to V and J segments. A synthetic immune receptor repertoire was used to minimize amplification bias, and remaining bias was computationally removed after sequencing. The authors processed their data as follows. Repertoire diversity was quantified as the Shannon entropy index using custom Python scripts. The unsorted, CD4+ and CD8+ repertoires were each analyzed separately, with the exception of combined analyses, where CD4+ and CD8+ sequences were merged in silico. Clonal expansion was defined as a frequency increase of at least 2-fold after treatment compared with C1D1, and clones undetected at baseline were assigned a pseudocount of 0.5. Singleton clones were defined as clones with 0 or 1 copy at C1D1, and non-singleton clones were defined as clones with 2 or more copies. Clones expanded in unsorted samples were annotated as CD4+, CD8+ or unknown by matching protein sequences in sorted samples from the same patient. Wilcoxon tests on paired samples were used to test changes in diversity from C1D1 to C4D1. TCRdb's version of the immuneACCESS table is confined to in-frame rearrangements and falls short of the full clone set. An unresolved V gene accounts for under half of the shortfall where checked; the remainder is of unknown origin. From that table come the V and J calls and clone size; the DNA was used to work out D and trimming. In this sample the table shows roughly 140,000 clones, 78% of which occur a single time. The ten largest clonotypes hold over 7.5% of the sample.

Sequencing used peripheral blood mononuclear cells (PBMCs), obtained before the second cycle of nivolumab. This chain joins TRBV6-6 to TRBJ1-1; 9 junctional bases match TRBD1. The clonotype was recovered from a human donor with classical Hodgkin lymphoma. The CDR3 sequence is CASSYRTGVNTEAFF. The bases read TGTGCCAGCAGTTACCGGACAGGGGTGAACACTGAAGCTTTCTTT.